Listed below are T cell receptor beta chains from one sample, sequenced in a study of T cell changes during pregnancy in multiple sclerosis. Profiling relied on immunoSEQ multiplex PCR, and the TCRdb table lists in-frame clones only, not all of them. In the table there are tens of thousands of clones, roughly 93% of which are singletons. Sequenced material: peripheral blood, taken after pregnancy. The receptors come from a female donor with multiple sclerosis, enrolled in a pregnancy study. Each CDR3 is given with its conserved first and last residue. The D gene is left open where the match is weak. Part of the rows lack a size; the others show once, few, many or a class for expanded clones.

V gene: TRBV11-3
D gene: TRBD2
J gene: TRBJ2-6
clone size: .
CDR3 length: 17
CDR3 DNA: TGTGCCAGCAGCCCCCGGACTAGCAGCTCTGGGGCCAACGTCCTGACTTTC
CDR3 protein: CASSPRTSSSGANVLTF

V gene: TRBV25-1
D gene: .
J gene: TRBJ2-3
clone size: .
CDR3 length: 13
CDR3 DNA: TGTGCCAGCAGTCGGGACTCCACAGATACGCAGTATTTT
CDR3 protein: CASSRDSTDTQYF

V gene: TRBV4-1
D gene: TRBD2
J gene: TRBJ2-1
clone size: .
CDR3 length: 18
CDR3 DNA: TGCGCCAGCAGCCAAGGACTAGCGGGAGGGCCGGCGGTGAATGAGCAGTTCTTC
CDR3 protein: CASSQGLAGGPAVNEQFF

V gene: TRBV7-9
D gene: TRBD1
J gene: TRBJ1-2
clone size: once
CDR3 length: 15
CDR3 DNA: TGTGCCAGCAGCTTAGGGGACAGGAGAAACTATGGCTACACCTTC
CDR3 protein: CASSLGDRRNYGYTF

V gene: TRBV23-1
D gene: .
J gene: TRBJ2-2
clone size: .
CDR3 length: 13
CDR3 DNA: TGCGCCAGCAGTCGAGGAAACACCGGGGAGCTGTTTTTT
CDR3 protein: CASSRGNTGELFF

V gene: TRBV7-8
D gene: TRBD1
J gene: TRBJ1-1
clone size: .
CDR3 length: 15
CDR3 DNA: TGTGCCAGCAGCGTAACAGGGGGACGGGGCACTGAAGCTTTCTTT
CDR3 protein: CASSVTGGRGTEAFF

V gene: TRBV7-3
D gene: TRBD1
J gene: TRBJ2-2
clone size: .
CDR3 length: 15
CDR3 DNA: TGTGCCAGCAGCGCCGGGACAGACAACACCGGGGAGCTGTTTTTT
CDR3 protein: CASSAGTDNTGELFF

V gene: TRBV7-9
D gene: TRBD1
J gene: TRBJ1-4
clone size: .
CDR3 length: 17
CDR3 DNA: TGTGCCAGCAGCCGCACGGACAGGGGGGAGGATAATGAAAAACTGTTTTTT
CDR3 protein: CASSRTDRGEDNEKLFF

V gene: TRBV12-5
D gene: TRBD1
J gene: TRBJ2-5
clone size: .
CDR3 length: 14
CDR3 DNA: TGTGCTAGTGCTCCAGGGACAGTTCAAGAGACCCAGTACTTC
CDR3 protein: CASAPGTVQETQYF

V gene: TRBV28
D gene: .
J gene: TRBJ1-1
clone size: .
CDR3 length: 14
CDR3 DNA: TGTGCCAGCAGTTCGGGGGGGCTGAACACTGAAGCTTTCTTT
CDR3 protein: CASSSGGLNTEAFF

V gene: TRBV11-3
D gene: TRBD1
J gene: TRBJ2-7
clone size: .
CDR3 length: 15
CDR3 DNA: TGTGCCAGCAGCCTCGCGGGGACAGGGGTTCCCGAGCAGTACTTC
CDR3 protein: CASSLAGTGVPEQYF

V gene: TRBV19
D gene: TRBD2
J gene: TRBJ2-3
clone size: .
CDR3 length: 16
CDR3 DNA: TGTGCCAGTAGTGCCGGGACTAGCGGGAGGGGAGATACGCAGTATTTT
CDR3 protein: CASSAGTSGRGDTQYF

V gene: TRBV11-3
D gene: TRBD1
J gene: TRBJ1-2
clone size: .
CDR3 length: 13
CDR3 DNA: TGTGCCAGCAGCTTAGGACAGGGCCATGGCTACACCTTC
CDR3 protein: CASSLGQGHGYTF

V gene: TRBV7-9
D gene: .
J gene: TRBJ1-4
clone size: once
CDR3 length: 14
CDR3 DNA: TGTGCCAGCAGCTTCTTTGCAACTAATGAAAAACTGTTTTTT
CDR3 protein: CASSFFATNEKLFF